The T cell receptor (beta chain) described here comes from a study of chemoradiotherapy in HPV16-positive cancers. Study-level results: Better recurrence-free survival went with HPV-responsive T-cell expansion in HPV16-positive patients.

The CDR3 length is 14 residues. The junction had 11 bases not matched to a gene; V was cut back by 8 bases and J by 8 bases. Germline CDR1 is MGHDK and CDR2 is SYGVNS. Some clones are missing from TCRdb's copy, which holds only in-frame ones; the method was immunoSEQ multiplex PCR. The sample has more than 10,000 clones; roughly 87% are singletons. In the case of this clone: Its antigen is not known.

Sequenced here: blood, sampled from a patient who underwent chemoradiotherapy. The chain employs TRBV25-1 and TRBJ1-4; 7 bases agree with TRBD1. This TCR derives from a human donor with HPV-associated anogenital cancer. The CDR3 loop is CASGRQGSGEKLFF. CDR3 DNA: TGTGCCAGCGGTAGACAGGGTTCGGGGGAAAAACTGTTTTTT.